The sample holds a few counts of the clone carrying this T cell receptor (beta chain). Its antigen is still unknown. The V and J ends lost 5 bases and 0 bases respectively, with 8 bases between them. The CDR3 has 14 amino acids. Germline CDR1 and CDR2: LNHNV and YYDKDF (reference sequence). This sample was taken from a study of cytomegalovirus exposure and HLA in healthy donors. Study-wide points: A few CMV-associated chains were confirmed in vitro to be specific for CMV antigens. Only CMV serostatus was available as immune exposure information. Per published reports, the classifier diagnosed cytomegalovirus status with high specificity and sensitivity.

A multiplex PCR was run with 60 Vbeta primers and 13 Jbeta primers. The repertoire was sequenced with immunoSEQ multiplex PCR; TCRdb's copy has only in-frame clones and lacks some. Of more than 85,000 clones listed, about an eighth were seen once; the top ten hold roughly 15%. This clonotype originated in a middle-aged man in good health and CMV-seropositive. V is TRBV15 and J is TRBJ1-3; D is ambiguous. The sequenced sample consisted of PBMCs. The CDR3 is CATSPNFSGNTIYF. The DNA of the CDR3 is TGTGCCACCAGCCCGAACTTCTCTGGAAACACCATATATTTT. Complete variable domain (other parts from reference TRBV15 and TRBJ1-3): DAMVIQNPRYQVTQFGKPVTLSCSQTLNHNVMYWYQQKSSQAPKLLFHYYDKDFNNEADTPDNFQSRRPNTSFCFLDIRSPGLGDTAMYLCATSPNFSGNTIYFGEGSWLTVV.